This T cell receptor beta chain was sequenced in a study of cytomegalovirus exposure and HLA in healthy donors. Overall study: Counted in an early data release were about 86 million unique TCRs from HLA-typed donors.

Donors counted as nominally healthy when sampled, yet unrecorded immune exposures were likely. Concerning this clone itself: The antigen remains undetermined.

A multiplex PCR was run with 60 Vbeta primers and 13 Jbeta primers. Only in-frame clones appear in the TCRdb table, and some are missing; sequencing was by immunoSEQ multiplex PCR. The sample includes about 190,000 clones, just under 75% of them seen just once. Study-wide results and caveats: It has been reported that TCR beta sequences accurately predicted the HLA-A and HLA-B alleles of most subjects.

The V gene's germline CDR1 is SGDLS and CDR2 YYNGEE. With V trimmed by 3 bases and J by 0 bases, 19 bases remained unmatched. The CDR3 spans 20 residues. The TCR was taken from a man in his thirties or forties in good health and CMV-seropositive. This chain links TRBV9 with TRBJ1-1; TRBD1 matches at 8 bases. Sequenced: PBMCs. CDR3 region: CASSASDRDDTDPMNTEAFF. Here the CDR3 DNA reads TGTGCCAGCAGCGCGTCGGACAGGGACGACACCGATCCCATGAACACTGAAGCTTTCTTT.